This TCR beta chain was documented in a study of T cells in Graves' hyperthyroidism and ophthalmopathy. Template material for amplifying TCR beta CDR3 regions consisted of RNA transcripts. HTBI primers were employed in a first-round RT-PCR of the TCR CDR3. Via MiXCR, TCRdb re-called the multiplex PCR reads, giving one row per CDR3 protein. The top ten hold over 12% of the sample, which has about 420,000 distinct CDR3 sequences, about a sixth seen once. Trimming cost V 4 bases and J 4 bases; bases outside gene matches: 6. The CDR3 loop spans 16 amino acids. Germline V gene sequence: CDR1 WNHNN, CDR2 SYGVQD (reference sequence). This clonotype was seen a handful of times. Antigen: not known. Points from the study as a whole: The model's output predicted ophthalmopathy at a median of 6.5 months prior to onset.

Sequenced material: blood. This clonotype originated in a woman between 18 and 30 years old with Graves' hyperthyroidism. The genes are TRBV10-1 and TRBJ2-2; 10 bases agree with TRBD1. CDR3 in amino acids: CASSAPGQGSTGELFF. The CDR3 coding sequence is TGCGCCAGCAGTGCTCCGGGACAGGGGAGCACCGGGGAGCTGTTTTTT.